These T cell receptor beta chains were read from a single sample in a study of shared clonotypes between healthy human individuals. Sequencing was performed with immunoSEQ multiplex PCR; in TCRdb, only in-frame clones are kept and a portion is missing. The sample has about 600,000 clones, 95% to 98% seen once; the top ten hold 0.3%. The sample consisted of naive CD8+ T cells sorted from blood. The origin of the receptors is a man aged 25 to 40 in good health. The CDR3 runs from the conserved cysteine through the conserved F or W. D genes are given only for firm matches. Clone size is not always given. Where it is, it says once, few, many or a class for expanded clones.

TRBV29-1,NA,TRBJ2-3,TRBD1,TGCAGCGTTGAAACGGGACAGGGTTTGGATACGCAGTATTTT,CSVETGQGLDTQYF
TRBV6-6,NA,TRBJ2-7,NA,TGTGCCAGCAGTTACTCGAATAGAGGCTCCTACGAGCAGTACTTC,CASSYSNRGSYEQYF
TRBV6-6,NA,TRBJ2-5,NA,TGTGCCACCAGGGGAGAAGAGACCCAGTACTTC,CATRGEETQYF
TRBV30,NA,TRBJ1-5,NA,TGTGCCTGGAGCCTAGGATATAGCAATCAGCCCCAGCATTTT,CAWSLGYSNQPQHF
TRBV29-1,NA,TRBJ2-1,NA,TGCGAGAGAGCTGTTAGCTCCTACAATGAGCAGTTCTTC,CERAVSSYNEQFF
TRBV7-9,once,TRBJ2-3,NA,TGTGCCAGCAGCTTAGATTACGGGGATACGCAGTATTTT,CASSLDYGDTQYF
TRBV28,NA,TRBJ1-4,NA,TGTGCCAGCAGTTTCATTACAAATGAAAAACTGTTTTTT,CASSFITNEKLFF
TRBV6-5,NA,TRBJ1-5,NA,TGTGCCAGCAGTTACTCTTTGTTCAGTGGTCAGCCCCAGCATTTT,CASSYSLFSGQPQHF
TRBV25-1,once,TRBJ2-1,TRBD2,TGTGCCAGCAGCTGGTCTAGCGGGAGGGATGAGCAGTTCTTC,CASSWSSGRDEQFF
TRBV7-8,NA,TRBJ2-5,TRBD2,TGTGCCAGCAGCTCTACCCGACTAGCGGCAGGGGAAGAGACCCAGTACTTC,CASSSTRLAAGEETQYF
TRBV5-8,NA,TRBJ2-6,NA,TGTGCCAGCAGCTTGGAGGGCTCTGGGGCCAACGTCCTGACTTTC,CASSLEGSGANVLTF
TRBV7-9,NA,TRBJ2-7,NA,TGTGCCAGCAGAGGTACCTCTTCTACTCCCGGATTTTACGAGCAGTACTTC,CASRGTSSTPGFYEQYF
TRBV7-2,NA,TRBJ2-1,NA,TGTGCCAGCATGGCGGAGCCCCTCCACAATGAGCAGTTCTTC,CASMAEPLHNEQFF
TRBV25-1,NA,TRBJ2-2,NA,TGTGCCAGCAGTGAAATGTACCAGAACACCGGGGAGCTGTTTTTT,CASSEMYQNTGELFF
TRBV7-9,NA,TRBJ2-5,NA,TGTGCCAGCAGCTTAGGGGATCTAGCGCTGGGCGAAGAGACCCAGTACTTC,CASSLGDLALGEETQYF
TRBV5-1,NA,TRBJ2-7,NA,TGCGCCAGCAGCTTTTACACAGATCCGCCCTACGAGCAGTACTTC,CASSFYTDPPYEQYF
TRBV7-9,NA,TRBJ1-1,NA,TGTGCCAGCAGCCCCCGGGACATGAACACTGAAGCTTTCTTT,CASSPRDMNTEAFF
TRBV2,NA,TRBJ1-2,NA,TGTGCCAGCCAAAACAGACTGGGGGTTTACACCTTC,CASQNRLGVYTF
TRBV6-5,NA,TRBJ2-2,NA,TGTGCCAGCAGTTACCTGGGGTCGGGCGGGGAGCTGTTTTTT,CASSYLGSGGELFF
TRBV18,NA,TRBJ2-5,TRBD2,TGTGCCAGCTCGACCCCAACGAGCGGGAGTGTCTGGGAGACCCAGTACTTC,CASSTPTSGSVWETQYF
TRBV10-3,NA,TRBJ2-5,TRBD1,TGTGCCATCAGTGGGGACAGGGTGTTTGAGACCCAGTACTTC,CAISGDRVFETQYF
TRBV2,NA,TRBJ2-3,TRBD2,TGTGCCAGCCTAGGGTGGACTAGCGGGAGCTCAGATACGCAGTATTTT,CASLGWTSGSSDTQYF
TRBV6-6,NA,TRBJ1-2,NA,TGTGCCAGCAGTTACTCCGGGCGCTATGGCTACACCTTC,CASSYSGRYGYTF
TRBV14,NA,TRBJ2-7,TRBD1,TGTGCCAGCAGCAAAGAAGGGACAGCATCCTACGAGCAGTACTTC,CASSKEGTASYEQYF
TRBV4-1,NA,TRBJ1-5,NA,TGCGCCAGCAGCCAGCCCCAGGATCAGCCCCAGCATTTT,CASSQPQDQPQHF
TRBV7-9,NA,TRBJ2-2,NA,TGTGCCAGCAGCTTAGTAGGAGGGGTCACCGGGGAGCTGTTTTTT,CASSLVGGVTGELFF
TRBV4-2,NA,TRBJ2-3,NA,TGTGCCAGCAGCCCCCGGGGAGGCCAAGATACGCAGTATTTT,CASSPRGGQDTQYF
TRBV28,NA,TRBJ2-3,TRBD1,TGTGCCAGCAGTGCCTCCAGGGGGCCAAGCACAGATACGCAGTATTTT,CASSASRGPSTDTQYF
TRBV19,NA,TRBJ2-1,NA,TGTGCCAGTAGTATGAATCTCGTCGGGTACAATGAGCAGTTCTTC,CASSMNLVGYNEQFF
TRBV7-8,NA,TRBJ2-7,NA,TGTGCCAGCAGCGAGAGAGGGCCTTCCTACGAGCAGTACTTC,CASSERGPSYEQYF
TRBV29-1,NA,TRBJ2-2,NA,TGCAGCGTTTACAACACCGGGGAGCTGTTTTTT,CSVYNTGELFF
TRBV2,NA,TRBJ2-1,NA,TGTGCCAACCGAGGGGGGCCGTGGGGGAACCTCAATGAGCAGTTCTTC,CANRGGPWGNLNEQFF
TRBV6-6,NA,TRBJ2-5,TRBD1,TGTGCCAGCAGTGATGGACAGGGGGCCGAGACCCAGTACTTC,CASSDGQGAETQYF
TRBV7-2,NA,TRBJ1-5,NA,TGTGCCAGCAGCTTAGAGTTTCCGTTCTTTGGGGGAGACGATCAGCCCCAGCATTTT,CASSLEFPFFGGDDQPQHF
TRBV5-4,NA,TRBJ2-7,TRBD1,TGTGCCAGCAGCTTGTCCCAGGGACAGGCCGTCTACGAGCAGTACTTC,CASSLSQGQAVYEQYF
TRBV6-5,NA,TRBJ2-1,NA,TGTGCCAGCAGTTACTCGAGTGGTAGAGGATACAATGAGCAGTTCTTC,CASSYSSGRGYNEQFF
TRBV5-1,NA,TRBJ2-5,TRBD2,TGCGCCAGCAGCCTGCTCCAGCGGGAGGGCCAAGAGACCCAGTACTTC,CASSLLQREGQETQYF
TRBV21-1,NA,TRBJ2-2,NA,TGTGCCCCCGCGGGGCGCCCGGATCCGTTTTTT,CAPAGRPDPFF
TRBV9,NA,TRBJ1-1,NA,TGTGCCAGCAGCGTAGCGGGGGATACTGAAGCTTTCTTT,CASSVAGDTEAFF
TRBV9,once,TRBJ2-1,NA,TGTGCCAGCAGCGTAGAGTTTCGACACAATGAGCAGTTCTTC,CASSVEFRHNEQFF
TRBV7-9,NA,TRBJ2-7,TRBD2,TGTGCCAGCAGCTTAGGGTTTGGGCTAGCGGGAGTCGAGCAGTACTTC,CASSLGFGLAGVEQYF